This T cell receptor (beta chain) was observed in a study of T cell repertoires in cytomegalovirus infection. Turning to the study itself: Public signatures in TCR beta pointed to CMV infection and matching HLA type.

As to this clonotype: Its antigen is not identified.

This CDR3 comprises 13 residues. Germline values: CDR1 MDHEN, CDR2 SYDVKM. The V end lost 2 bases, the J end lost 0 bases, and 5 bases lay between the germline ends. Overall study results and limits: The ex vivo response was dominated by HLA-C-restricted CMV-specific TCR beta clonotypes. Carriers of CMV and the relevant HLA type were discriminated by public TCR beta frequency.

MiXCR, run by TCRdb on the reads, gives a single entry per CDR3 protein. This sample has under 200,000 distinct CDR3 sequences, with over 15% found just once. The chain uses TRBV28 and TRBJ2-7; D is undetermined. This receptor was identified in a human donor in good health (CMV status not recorded). Some clones in this sample may be carry-over from other donors' samples. The sequenced material came from CD8+ T cells from PBMCs. The CDR3 loop reads CASSLQNSYEQYF. The CDR3 nucleotides read TGTGCCAGCAGTTTACAGAACTCCTACGAGCAGTACTTC.